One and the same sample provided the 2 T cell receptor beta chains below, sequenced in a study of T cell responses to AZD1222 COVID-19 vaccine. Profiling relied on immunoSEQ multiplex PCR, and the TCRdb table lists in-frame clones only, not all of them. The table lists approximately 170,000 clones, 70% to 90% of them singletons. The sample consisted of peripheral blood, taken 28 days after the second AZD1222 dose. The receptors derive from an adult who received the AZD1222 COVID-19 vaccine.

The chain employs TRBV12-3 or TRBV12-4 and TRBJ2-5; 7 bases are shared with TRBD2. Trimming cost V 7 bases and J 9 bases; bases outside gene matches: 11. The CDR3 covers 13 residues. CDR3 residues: CASTVKASGPQYF. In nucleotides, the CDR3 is TGTGCCAGCACCGTAAAGGCTAGCGGACCCCAGTACTTC.

CDR3 bases: TGTGCCAGCAGTGAGTGGGGGACACCGGGGACCGGGGAGCTGTTTTTT. Residues: CASSEWGTPGTGELFF. The chain employs TRBV2 and TRBJ2-2; possibly TRBD1 for D (6 bases). The CDR3 is made up of 16 amino acids. V was shortened by 3 bases and J by 5 bases, with 16 bases between the two germline ends. Germline V CDR1 and CDR2: SNHLY, FYNNEI.